One and the same sample provided the 9 T cell receptor beta chains below, sequenced in a study of shared clonotypes between healthy human individuals. Some clones are missing from TCRdb's copy, which holds only in-frame ones; the method was immunoSEQ multiplex PCR. The sample holds about 1.1 million clones, around three quarters seen once. Sequenced: memory CD4+ T cells from PBMCs. Sample subset: CD45RA-negative fraction. The receptors originated from a man between 18 and 35 years old in good health. Some clones in this sample may be carry-over from other donors' samples.

The rearrangement uses TRBV14 and TRBJ2-7; no definite D call. Trimming removed 0 bases at V and 6 bases at J, with 9 bases between. The CDR3 runs to 13 residues. Germline V lookup: CDR1 SGHDN, CDR2 FVKESK. Here the CDR3 reads CASSQDWVSEQYF. CDR3 in DNA: TGTGCCAGCAGCCAAGACTGGGTTAGCGAGCAGTACTTC.

The chain joins TRBV6-6 to TRBJ2-1; D uncertain. V was shortened by 10 bases and J by 7 bases, with 8 bases between the two germline ends. Germline CDR1 and CDR2: MNHNY and SVGAGI (reference sequence). The CDR3 contains 10 residues. The CDR3 sequence is CATQANEQFF. CDR3 nucleotide sequence: TGTGCCACCCAGGCAAATGAGCAGTTCTTC.

The V gene is TRBV11-2, the J gene TRBJ1-1; D possibly corresponds to TRBD1 (6 bases). The germline CDR1 and CDR2 sequences are SGHAT and FQNNGV. The CDR3 is 13 amino acids. V was trimmed by 4 bases and J by 5 bases, leaving 11 bases between them. CDR3 nucleotides: TGTGCCAGCAGCTCCTTCAGGGGTACTGAAGCTTTCTTT. Protein: CASSSFRGTEAFF.

The chain joins TRBV28 to TRBJ1-3; D is possibly TRBD1 (6 bases). Trimming pared 1 base from V and 4 bases from J, leaving 11 bases between. CDR3 length: 15 amino acids. Germline V gives CDR1 MDHEN, CDR2 SYDVKM. The CDR3 DNA reads as TGTGCCAGCAGTTTATACAGGGCTCTGGGAAACACCATATATTTT. It specifies CASSLYRALGNTIYF.

As regards this clone: This may stem from a read error, because a much larger clone lies one nucleotide away. The sample holds other DNA sequences that translate to the same CDR3. V and J are TRBV7-9 and TRBJ1-5; D is undetermined. Per germline, CDR1 SEHNR and CDR2 FQNEAQ (reference sequence). The CDR3 loop spans 12 amino acids. Deletions cut 5 bases from V and 2 bases from J, with 4 bases between. CDR3 residues: CASSRGNQPQHF. The CDR3 DNA reads as TGTGCCAGCAGCCGGGGCAATCAGCCCCAGCATTTT.

The chain uses TRBV6-6 and TRBJ1-1; D remains unclear. The CDR3 extends over 15 amino acids. Per germline, CDR1 MNHNY and CDR2 SVGAGI (reference sequence). The germline V and J ends were trimmed by 5 bases and 2 bases, with 15 bases remaining between them. This CDR3 reads CASSLHGGGNTEAFF. The CDR3 DNA follows: TGTGCCAGCAGTCTACATGGAGGTGGCAACACTGAAGCTTTCTTT.

Note on this clone: With a much larger clone just one base away, this may be a read error. The sample holds other DNA sequences that translate to the same CDR3. This sequence joins TRBV11-2 and TRBJ1-1; D ambiguous. Looked up from germline, CDR1 is SGHAT and CDR2 is FQNNGV. The CDR3 is 13 amino acids. Trimming stripped 1 base from V and 2 bases from J, with 5 bases between. The DNA for the CDR3 is TGTGCCAGCAGCTTAGGTACTAACACTGAAGCTTTCTTT. Protein sequence: CASSLGTNTEAFF. Variable domain in full (rest from reference TRBV11-2 and TRBJ1-1): EAGVAQSPRYKIIEKRQSVAFWCNPISGHATLYWYQQILGQGPKLLIQFQNNGVVDDSQLPKDRFSAERLKGVDSTLKIQPAKLEDSAVYLCASSLGTNTEAFFGQGTRLTVV.

The chain has TRBV5-4 and TRBJ2-1, with TRBD1 identical over 9 bases. The CDR3 runs 16 residues. V trimming: 4 bases; J trimming: 9 bases; junction bases outside the gene matches: 14. The germline gives CDR1 SGHNT, CDR2 YYREEE (reference sequence). The CDR3 loop is CASSIGGGTGRGEQFF. The CDR3 DNA sequence: TGTGCCAGCAGCATCGGGGGCGGGACAGGGCGGGGTGAGCAGTTCTTC. The full variable domain, completed using reference TRBV5-4 and TRBJ2-1, is ETGVTQSPTHLIKTRGQQVTLRCSSQSGHNTVSWYQQALGQGPQFIFQYYREEENGRGNFPPRFSGLQFPNYSSELNVNALELDDSALYLCASSIGGGTGRGEQFFGPGTRLTVL.

This clone was counted a few times. The chain links TRBV18 to TRBJ2-7; 8 positions agree with TRBD2. The germline CDR1 and CDR2 sequences are KGHSH and LQKENI. CDR3 length equals 16 residues. Unmatched junction bases numbered 9, after V lost 3 bases and J lost 2 bases. The CDR3 DNA reads as TGTGCCAGCTCACCCTTTAGCGGGACCCGCCCCTACGAGCAGTACTTC. The encoded protein is CASSPFSGTRPYEQYF.